This T cell receptor (beta chain) was sequenced in a study of cytomegalovirus exposure and HLA in healthy donors (dated by TCRdb to between 2016 and 2019). Some background on the complete study: According to a later analysis, one platform produced both the 100 to 150 validation repertoires and the 666 repertoires of the first cohort. The study aimed to test whether cataloging public T cell receptors could reveal signatures of past pathogen exposure. The study combined high-throughput TCR immunosequencing, statistical association of individual TCRs with disease status, and machine learning to predict cytomegalovirus infection status. Besides the first cohort of under 700 subjects, a separate validation cohort made up of over 100 different subjects was used. The investigation overall reported the following: A later analysis found that TCRs clustered in the first cohort also tended to co-occur in the roughly 120 validation repertoires, with just under 95% of cluster scores above 0. In both the original and validation cohorts, the classifier was reported to diagnose cytomegalovirus status with high specificity and sensitivity. A later analysis lacked HLA typing for the validation cohort, so it scored co-occurrence in that cohort across all 110 or so repertoires. In vitro tests confirmed that three of the cytomegalovirus-associated TCR beta chains recognize cytomegalovirus antigens. The study listed around 160 TCR beta chains as associated with cytomegalovirus. The authors suggested that the approach could potentially be extended to other disease states and immunological phenotypes. Most TCR sequences were observed very rarely across donors, whereas some public TCRs were present in many individuals.

Details on this clone: Its antigen has not been determined. Base qualities are not recorded, but no much larger clone differs from it by a single base.

V loses 6 bases at its end and J loses 3 bases; junction bases beyond the gene matches: 4. CDR1 and CDR2, looked up from the germline V gene (reference sequence), are LNHDA and SQIVND. Taken from cysteine to phenylalanine, the CDR3 has 14 residues. Solely the CDR3 DNA is kept, with 42 bases framed from the first base. The donors were included in the validation cohort of 100 to 150 subjects, a group kept apart from the approximately 690-subject first cohort. The method behind the library was the immunoSEQ multiplex PCR assay. As for how the authors treated the data: A statistical classification framework was built for diagnosing cytomegalovirus status from the catalog of TCR beta chain sequences. TCRdb took over this immuneACCESS table, retaining in-frame rearrangements with V and J assigned. Such tables are incomplete; in checked studies, under half of the missing clones stem from an unresolved V gene, and the remainder is unexplained. V and J calls plus clone size are reproduced from that table; the DNA served to infer D and trimming. In all, the sample holds over 250,000 clones, and approximately 86% of those were seen once. Over 0.95% of the sample is held by the ten biggest clonotypes.

The specimen was PBMCs. The chain couples TRBV19 to TRBJ1-3; 8 of the junction bases match TRBD1. This TCR was sampled from a woman aged 18-29 years in good health and CMV-seronegative. The DNA sequence is as follows: TGTGCCAGTAGGACAACAGGGGGTGGAAACACCATATATTTT. This codes for CASRTTGGGNTIYF. Where the CDR3 stops, the reference TRBV19 and TRBJ1-3 genes take over; the full variable domain is DGGITQSPKYLFRKEGQNVTLSCEQNLNHDAMYWYRQDPGQGLRLIYYSQIVNDFQKGDIAEGYSVSREKKESFPLTVTSAQKNPTAFYLCASRTTGGGNTIYFGEGSWLTVV.